The present TCR beta chain was sequenced within a study of cytomegalovirus exposure and HLA in healthy donors. About the study: The study's early data release held tens of millions of unique TCRs from HLA-typed donors. Whole-study findings and limits: Associated with cytomegalovirus, according to the listing, were approximately 160 TCR beta chains. Reports credit the classifier with highly specific, highly sensitive diagnosis of cytomegalovirus status.

With respect to this clone: Its matching antigen is unknown.

This PCR relied on a set of 60 Vbeta primers and 13 Jbeta primers. TCRdb's table, derived via immunoSEQ multiplex PCR, lists solely in-frame clones and lacks some. The sample records 99,000 or so clones, 60% to 85% being singletons. As for the donors, each was a healthy bone marrow donor. The clonotype comes from a man in his forties in good health and CMV-seronegative. Sequencing input: PBMCs.

The CDR3 spells CASSLAQGAAGYTF. The CDR3 DNA follows: TGTGCCAGCAGCTTAGCGCAGGGGGCGGCTGGCTACACCTTC. This chain uses TRBV7-9 with TRBJ1-2, with 8 bases lining up with TRBD1. CDR1 is SEHNR and CDR2 is FQNEAQ in the germline V gene (reference sequence). CDR3 length: 14 amino acids. V lost 0 bases to trimming and J lost 7 bases; unmatched junction nucleotides: 4.